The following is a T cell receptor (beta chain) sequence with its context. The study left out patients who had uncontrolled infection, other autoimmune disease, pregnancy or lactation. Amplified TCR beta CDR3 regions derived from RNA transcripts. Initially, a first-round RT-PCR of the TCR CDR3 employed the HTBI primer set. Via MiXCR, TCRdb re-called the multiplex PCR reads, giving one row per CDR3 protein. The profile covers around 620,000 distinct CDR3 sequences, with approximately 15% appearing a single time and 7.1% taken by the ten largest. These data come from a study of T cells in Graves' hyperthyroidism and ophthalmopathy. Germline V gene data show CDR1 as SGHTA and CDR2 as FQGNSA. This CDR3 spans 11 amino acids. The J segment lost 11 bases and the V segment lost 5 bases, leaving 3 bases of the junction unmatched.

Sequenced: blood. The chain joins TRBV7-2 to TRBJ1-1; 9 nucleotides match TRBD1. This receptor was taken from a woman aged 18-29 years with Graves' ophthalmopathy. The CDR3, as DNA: TGTGCCAGCAGCCCAGACAGGGGGGCTTTCTTT. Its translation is CASSPDRGAFF.